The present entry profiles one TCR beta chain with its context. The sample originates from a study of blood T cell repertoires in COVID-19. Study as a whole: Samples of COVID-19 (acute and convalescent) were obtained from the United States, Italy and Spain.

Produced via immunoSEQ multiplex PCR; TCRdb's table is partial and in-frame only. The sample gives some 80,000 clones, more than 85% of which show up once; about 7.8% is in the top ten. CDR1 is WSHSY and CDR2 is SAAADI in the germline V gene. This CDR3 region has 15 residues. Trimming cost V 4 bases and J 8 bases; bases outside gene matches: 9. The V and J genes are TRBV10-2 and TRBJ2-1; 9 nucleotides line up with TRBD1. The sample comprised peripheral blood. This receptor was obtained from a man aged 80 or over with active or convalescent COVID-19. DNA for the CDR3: TGCGCCAGCAGTGCCCGGGACAGGGTTTTTCATGAGCAGTTCTTC. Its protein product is CASSARDRVFHEQFF.